The 13 T cell receptor beta chains listed next were all sequenced from one sample in a study of blood T cell repertoires in COVID-19. Profiling relied on immunoSEQ multiplex PCR, and the TCRdb table lists in-frame clones only, not all of them. The sample carries about 110,000 clones, around 83% recorded once. Input material: peripheral blood. The receptors shown here come from a man aged 35-49 years with acute or convalescent COVID-19.

V is TRBV4-2 and J is TRBJ2-3; 12 bases are shared with TRBD2. Germline V gene lookup returns CDR1 LGHNA and CDR2 YNFKEQ. This CDR3 spans 17 amino acids. J gave up 1 base and V 4 bases, and 6 bases lay outside the gene matches. The CDR3 nucleotides read TGTGCCAGCAGCCCTACTAGCGGGGGGCAACGCACAGATACGCAGTATTTT. Its protein is CASSPTSGGQRTDTQYF.

This chain joins TRBV19 and TRBJ2-2; no definite D call. The V gene lost 3 bases and the J gene lost 6 bases, with 8 bases spanning the gap. In germline, CDR1 is LNHDA, CDR2 SQIVND (reference sequence). The CDR3 extends over 13 amino acids. CDR3 coding DNA: TGTGCCAGTAGTATCTGGAGCCCCGGGGAGCTGTTTTTT. Its translation is CASSIWSPGELFF.

The J gene is TRBJ1-2, the V gene TRBV2, with 7 bases fitting TRBD1. This CDR3 is 14 amino acids long. V was pared by 7 bases and J by 1 base, with 6 bases of the junction left unmatched. Germline CDR1 reads SNHLY; CDR2 reads FYNNEI. In nucleotides, the CDR3 is TGTGCCAGCATAGGACAGGTTTTTAACTATGGCTACACCTTC. Amino acids: CASIGQVFNYGYTF.

The genes are TRBV4-2 and TRBJ2-3; tentatively, D is TRBD2 (6 bases). The germline CDR1 and CDR2 sequences are LGHNA and YNFKEQ. This CDR3 region has 15 residues. Trimming left V 4 bases short and J 2 bases short, with 13 bases between. The CDR3 region has the DNA TGTGCCAGCAGCCCAGTGTTAGCGGACACAGATACGCAGTATTTT. This translates into CASSPVLADTDTQYF.

Regarding this clone: Other DNA sequences in the same sample also yield this CDR3. This sequence joins TRBV5-1 and TRBJ2-2; 11 bases fit TRBD1. V shed 2 bases, J shed 4 bases, and the junction held 7 bases outside the gene matches. Germline CDR1 reads SGHRS; CDR2 reads YFSETQ. The CDR3 loop spans 17 amino acids. The CDR3: CASSFSGQGGLTGELFF. The CDR3 DNA reads TGCGCCAGCAGCTTTTCGGGACAGGGGGGGCTCACCGGGGAGCTGTTTTTT.

The CDR3 region has the DNA TGTGCCAGCAGTGACGGGGGGTATAACACAGATACGCAGTATTTT. Translation: CASSDGGYNTDTQYF. The rearrangement links TRBV2 to TRBJ2-3; TRBD2 agrees at 7 bases. The CDR3 spans 15 residues. V shed 3 bases, J shed 2 bases, and the junction held 5 bases outside the gene matches. Germline CDR1 reads SNHLY; CDR2 reads FYNNEI.

CDR3 coding DNA: TGTGCCAGCACTCTTTTATTGGGGCATTCACCCCTCCACTTT. Its translation: CASTLLLGHSPLHF. V and J are TRBV28 and TRBJ1-6; tentatively, D is TRBD1 (5 bases). V was clipped by 7 bases and J by 8 bases, with 15 bases between them. Germline V gene sequence: CDR1 MDHEN, CDR2 SYDVKM. CDR3 length: 14 amino acids. Supplemented by reference TRBV28 and TRBJ1-6, the full variable domain reads DVKVTQSSRYLVKRTGEKVFLECVQDMDHENMFWYRQDPGLGLRLIYFSYDVKMKEKGDIPEGYSVSREKKERFSLILESASTNQTSMYLCASTLLLGHSPLHFGNGTRLTVT.

CDR3 loop: CASSVEGGPDEQYF. The DNA for the CDR3 is TGTGCCAGCAGCGTAGAAGGGGGCCCTGACGAGCAGTACTTC. V is TRBV9 and J is TRBJ2-7; TRBD1 matches at 7 bases. Trimming cost V 0 bases and J 5 bases; bases outside gene matches: 5. The germline V gene encodes CDR1 SGDLS and CDR2 YYNGEE. This CDR3 comprises 14 residues.

This chain uses TRBV9 with TRBJ2-5; D uncertain. Germline assignment: CDR1 SGDLS and CDR2 YYNGEE. The CDR3 extends over 13 amino acids. Trimming removed 1 base from V and 5 bases from J, with 9 bases in between. The CDR3 DNA is TGTGCCAGCAGCGTATCGGTGCGGGAGACCCAGTACTTC. Translated, it gives CASSVSVRETQYF.

V and J are TRBV5-1 and TRBJ2-5; 10 bases line up with TRBD2. The V gene end was trimmed by 4 bases and the J gene end by 0 bases; junction bases not matched to a gene: 9. This CDR3 region has 17 residues. Germline V gene lookup returns CDR1 SGHRS and CDR2 YFSETQ. CDR3 sequence: CASSPGSTSGYQETQYF. CDR3 sequence (DNA): TGCGCCAGCAGCCCCGGATCGACTAGCGGGTACCAAGAGACCCAGTACTTC.

The J gene is TRBJ2-7, the V gene TRBV6-5; possible D gene TRBD2, 6 bases. Trimming removed 2 bases at V and 5 bases at J, with 13 bases between. The CDR3 contains 14 residues. The germline gives CDR1 MNHEY, CDR2 SVGAGI. Here the CDR3 DNA reads TGTGCCAGCAGTTACAAGTCCCGGAGGGACGAGCAGTACTTC. Translation: CASSYKSRRDEQYF.

This clone was detected a few times. V and J are TRBV7-9 and TRBJ2-1; 8 bases match TRBD1. CDR1 is SEHNR, CDR2 FQNEAQ, per germline (reference sequence). The CDR3 runs 15 residues. Trimming removed 3 bases from V and 6 bases from J; junction bases left unmatched: 7. The CDR3 spells CASSFRQGALNEQFF. CDR3 bases: TGTGCCAGCAGCTTTCGGCAGGGGGCTCTCAATGAGCAGTTCTTC.

The chain joins TRBV28 to TRBJ1-6; 11 bases are a match to TRBD1. CDR3 size: 15 residues. V gave up 6 bases and J gave up 7 bases; unmatched junction bases: 5. CDR1 and CDR2 from the germline V gene are MDHEN and SYDVKM. CDR3 region: CASRSRTGGNSPLHF. In DNA form, the CDR3 reads TGTGCCAGCAGATCACGGACAGGGGGCAATTCACCCCTCCACTTT.